One sample yielded the 15 T cell receptor beta chains listed below, sequenced in a study of OX40 agonist ivuxolimab in advanced cancers. Profiled with immunoSEQ multiplex PCR; TCRdb holds only in-frame clones, not every one. This repertoire shows 55,000 to 75,000 clones, over 65% found once; its top ten account for approximately 2.2%. This specimen consisted of CD4+ or CD8+ T cells sorted from blood, obtained in a trial of the OX40 agonist ivuxolimab. The origin of the receptors is an adult with an advanced solid tumor such as melanoma, head and neck, liver or kidney cancer.

The chain employs TRBV18 and TRBJ2-2; 9 bases fit TRBD2. The V gene's germline CDR1 is KGHSH and CDR2 LQKENI. This CDR3 spans 18 amino acids. V lost 2 bases, J lost 4 bases, and 11 bases stayed unmatched. CDR3 protein: CASSPSRRLAVSTGELFF. The CDR3 DNA is TGTGCCAGCTCACCAAGCCGCCGACTAGCGGTTTCCACCGGGGAGCTGTTTTTT.

The chain is built from TRBV21-1 and TRBJ2-1; TRBD2 is the table's D call and was not checked against the DNA. TRBV21-1 is deemed a pseudogene. The CDR3 has 19 amino acids. Here the CDR3 reads CASSKVVAGGPDLDNEQFF. DNA for the CDR3: TGTGCCAGCAGCAAAGTTGTAGCGGGAGGGCCGGATTTGGACAATGAGCAGTTCTTC.

J is TRBJ2-5 and V is TRBV19, with 12 nucleotides matching TRBD2. The CDR3 has 19 amino acids. Trimming at V came to 7 bases and at J to 1 base, leaving 16 bases not matched to a gene. Looked up from germline, CDR1 is LNHDA and CDR2 is SQIVND (reference sequence). This CDR3 reads CASTKRGTSGYGFQETQYF. The CDR3, as DNA: TGTGCCAGTACCAAACGGGGGACTAGCGGGTATGGCTTCCAAGAGACCCAGTACTTC.

This chain links TRBV6-5 with TRBJ1-2; no definite D call. Germline assignment: CDR1 MNHEY and CDR2 SVGAGI. The CDR3 runs to 13 residues. V lost 5 bases to trimming and J lost 7 bases, with 14 bases between them. In DNA form, the CDR3 reads TGTGCCAGCAGTAGTCCCTCTCGGGGTGGCTACACCTTC. Translating gives CASSSPSRGGYTF.

The rearrangement joins TRBV7-6 to TRBJ1-2; possible D gene TRBD1, 6 bases. From germline, CDR1 is SGHVS and CDR2 FNYEAQ. With 5 bases removed from V and 5 bases from J, the gap between germline ends came to 24 bases. The CDR3 covers 17 residues. The CDR3 loop reads CASSPRPPGEDGYGYTF. As DNA, the CDR3 is TGTGCCAGCAGCCCGCGTCCCCCAGGGGAGGATGGATATGGCTACACCTTC.

This sequence joins TRBV28 and TRBJ1-1, with unresolved D. V lost 6 bases, J lost 4 bases, and 15 bases lay in between. This CDR3 spans 14 amino acids. Germline assignment: CDR1 MDHEN and CDR2 SYDVKM. CDR3 region: CASSPPGRSTEAFF. CDR3 sequence (DNA): TGTGCCAGCAGCCCCCCGGGGAGGAGCACTGAAGCTTTCTTT.

J is TRBJ1-5 and V is TRBV2, with D perhaps matching TRBD1 (5 bases). V gave up 5 bases and J gave up 3 bases, with 17 bases separating them. Germline loops: CDR1 SNHLY, CDR2 FYNNEI. CDR3 length equals 16 residues. This chain's CDR3 is CASSRPGWGLNQPQHF. The CDR3 DNA reads as TGTGCCAGCAGTCGACCAGGGTGGGGACTCAATCAGCCCCAGCATTTT.

The chain combines TRBV7-8 with TRBJ2-2, with 11 bases lining up with TRBD1. Germline-derived CDR1 and CDR2 are SGHVS and FQNEAQ. This CDR3 spans 16 amino acids. V dropped 0 bases and J dropped 5; count of bases not matched to a gene: 2. CDR3 protein: CASSLADRGLTGELFF. The CDR3 DNA reads as TGTGCCAGCAGCTTAGCGGACAGGGGGCTTACCGGGGAGCTGTTTTTT.

This chain links TRBV9 with TRBJ2-5; D possibly corresponds to TRBD1 (5 bases). The V end lost 4 bases, the J end lost 0 bases, and 16 bases lay between the germline ends. The germline gives CDR1 SGDLS, CDR2 YYNGEE. The CDR3 spans 16 residues. The CDR3, as DNA: TGTGCCAGCAGCACCAACCTACAGGCCAACCAAGAGACCCAGTACTTC. Protein: CASSTNLQANQETQYF.

This clone was observed a single time. This chain uses TRBV5-1 with TRBJ1-3; weak D call: TRBD1 (5 bases). The CDR3 sequence is 14 residues long. Trimming stripped 4 bases from V and 0 bases from J, with 8 bases between. From germline, CDR1 is SGHRS and CDR2 YFSETQ. In DNA form, the CDR3 reads TGCGCCAGCAGCAAAGACAGCTCTGGAAACACCATATATTTT. It translates to CASSKDSSGNTIYF.

This clone was seen many times. V gene TRBV12-5 combines with J gene TRBJ2-1; D is possibly TRBD1 (6 bases). Germline values: CDR1 LGHNT, CDR2 FRNRAP. This CDR3 spans 16 amino acids. V was trimmed by 6 bases and J by 7 bases, leaving 22 bases between them. This CDR3 reads CASGQGPTMQGNEQFF. The CDR3 DNA is TGTGCTAGTGGACAGGGACCGACCATGCAGGGGAATGAGCAGTTCTTC.

The V and J genes are TRBV6-6 and TRBJ1-4; no clear D gene. Trimming removed 8 bases at V and 0 bases at J, with 13 bases between. This CDR3 has 15 amino acids. From germline, CDR1 is MNHNY and CDR2 SVGAGI (reference sequence). The CDR3 region is CASALGPTTNEKLFF. The CDR3 DNA reads TGTGCCAGCGCTCTTGGGCCGACAACTAATGAAAAACTGTTTTTT.

Comment on this clone: Other nucleotide sequences in the sample specify the same CDR3. The V gene is TRBV18, the J gene TRBJ1-2; 7 bases fit TRBD1. This CDR3 is 13 amino acids long. Losses at the gene ends were 4 bases for V and 3 bases for J; bases not matched to a gene: 2. Germline values: CDR1 KGHSH, CDR2 LQKENI. CDR3 DNA: TGTGCCAGCTCACAAGACAGGGACTATGGCTACACCTTC. Its protein is CASSQDRDYGYTF.

DNA of the CDR3: TGTGCCAGCAGCTTAGTTGGCAGCTATGGCTACACCTTC. It is translated as CASSLVGSYGYTF. This chain connects TRBV13 to TRBJ1-2; D remains ambiguous. With 1 base removed from V and 4 bases from J, the gap between germline ends came to 7 bases. The CDR3 has 13 residues. The V gene's germline CDR1 is PRHDT and CDR2 FYEKMQ (reference sequence).

This clone came up a few times. The chain uses TRBV6-6 and TRBJ1-5; D call uncertain. Germline V gives CDR1 MNHNY, CDR2 SVGAGI (reference sequence). V dropped 10 bases and J dropped 3 bases, with 10 bases sitting between them. There are 12 residues in the CDR3. CDR3 nucleotide sequence: TGTGCCACTACAGAGTCCAATCAGCCCCAGCATTTT. Protein product: CATTESNQPQHF.